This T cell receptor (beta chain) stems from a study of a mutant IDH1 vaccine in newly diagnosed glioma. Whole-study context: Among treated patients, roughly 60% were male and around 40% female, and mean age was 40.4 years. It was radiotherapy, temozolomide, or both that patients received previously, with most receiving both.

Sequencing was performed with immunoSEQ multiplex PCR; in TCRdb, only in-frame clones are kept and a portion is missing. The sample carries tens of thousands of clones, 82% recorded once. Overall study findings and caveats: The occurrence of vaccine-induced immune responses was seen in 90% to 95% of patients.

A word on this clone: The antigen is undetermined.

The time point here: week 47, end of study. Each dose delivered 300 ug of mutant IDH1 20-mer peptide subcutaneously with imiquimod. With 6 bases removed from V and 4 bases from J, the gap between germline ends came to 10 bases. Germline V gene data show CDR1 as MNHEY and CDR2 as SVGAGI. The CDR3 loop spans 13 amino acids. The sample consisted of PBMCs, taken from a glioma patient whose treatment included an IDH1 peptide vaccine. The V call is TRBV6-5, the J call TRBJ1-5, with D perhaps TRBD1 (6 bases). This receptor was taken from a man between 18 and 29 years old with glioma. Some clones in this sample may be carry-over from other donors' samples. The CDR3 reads CASRAGANQPQHF. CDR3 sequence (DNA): TGTGCCAGCAGGGCGGGGGCAAATCAGCCCCAGCATTTT.